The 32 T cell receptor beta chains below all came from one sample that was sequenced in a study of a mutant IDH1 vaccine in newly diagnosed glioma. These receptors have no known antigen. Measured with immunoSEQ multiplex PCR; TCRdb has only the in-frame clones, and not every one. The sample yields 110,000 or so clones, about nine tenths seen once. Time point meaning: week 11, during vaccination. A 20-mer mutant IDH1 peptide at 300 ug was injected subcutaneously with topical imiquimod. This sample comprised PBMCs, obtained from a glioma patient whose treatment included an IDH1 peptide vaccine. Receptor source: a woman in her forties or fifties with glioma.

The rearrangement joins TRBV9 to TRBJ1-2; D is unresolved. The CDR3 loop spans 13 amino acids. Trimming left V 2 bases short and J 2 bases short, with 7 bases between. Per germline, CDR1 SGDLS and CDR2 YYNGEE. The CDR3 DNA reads TGTGCCAGCAGCGTGCTGGCAAACTATGGCTACACCTTC. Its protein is CASSVLANYGYTF.

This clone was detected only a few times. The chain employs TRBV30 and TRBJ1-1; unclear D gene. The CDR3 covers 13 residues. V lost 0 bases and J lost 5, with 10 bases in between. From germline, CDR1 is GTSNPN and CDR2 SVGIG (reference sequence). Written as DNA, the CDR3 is TGTGCCTGGAGTGTACGGGAGCGAACTGAAGCTTTCTTT. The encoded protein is CAWSVRERTEAFF.

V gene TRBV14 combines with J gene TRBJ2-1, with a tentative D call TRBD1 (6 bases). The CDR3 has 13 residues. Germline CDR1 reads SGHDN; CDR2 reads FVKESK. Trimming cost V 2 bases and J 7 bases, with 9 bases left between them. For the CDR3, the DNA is TGTGCCAGCAGCCAAAACAGGGAGAATGAGCAGTTCTTC. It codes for CASSQNRENEQFF.

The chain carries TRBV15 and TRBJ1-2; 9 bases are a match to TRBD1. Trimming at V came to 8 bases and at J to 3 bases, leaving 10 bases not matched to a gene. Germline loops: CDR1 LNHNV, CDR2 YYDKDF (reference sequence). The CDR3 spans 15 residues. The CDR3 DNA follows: TGTGCCACCTTCGGGACAGGGAGGGAGGACTATGGCTACACCTTC. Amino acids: CATFGTGREDYGYTF.

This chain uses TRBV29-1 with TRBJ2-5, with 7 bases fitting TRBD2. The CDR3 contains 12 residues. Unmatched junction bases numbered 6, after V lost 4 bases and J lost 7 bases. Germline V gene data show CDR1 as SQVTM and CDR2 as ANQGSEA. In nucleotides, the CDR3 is TGCAGCGTTGGGACGGGGAGGGGGACCCAGTACTTC. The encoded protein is CSVGTGRGTQYF.

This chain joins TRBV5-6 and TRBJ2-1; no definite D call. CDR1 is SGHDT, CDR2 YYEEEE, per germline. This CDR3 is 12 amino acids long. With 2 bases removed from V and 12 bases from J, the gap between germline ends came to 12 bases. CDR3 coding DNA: TGTGCCAGCAGCTTACTTCAGACGGGGCAGTTCTTC. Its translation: CASSLLQTGQFF.

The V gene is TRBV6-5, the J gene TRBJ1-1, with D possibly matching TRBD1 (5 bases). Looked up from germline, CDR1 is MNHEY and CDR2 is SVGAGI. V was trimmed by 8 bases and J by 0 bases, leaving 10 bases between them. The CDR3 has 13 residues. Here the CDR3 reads CASALTVNTEAFF. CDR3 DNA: TGTGCCAGCGCCCTGACAGTGAACACTGAAGCTTTCTTT.

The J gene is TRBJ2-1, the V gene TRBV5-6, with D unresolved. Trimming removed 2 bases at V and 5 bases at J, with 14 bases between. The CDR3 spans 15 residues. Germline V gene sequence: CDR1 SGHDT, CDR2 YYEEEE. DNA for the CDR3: TGTGCCAGCAGCTTTAACGGTTACTTGAACAATGAGCAGTTCTTC. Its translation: CASSFNGYLNNEQFF.

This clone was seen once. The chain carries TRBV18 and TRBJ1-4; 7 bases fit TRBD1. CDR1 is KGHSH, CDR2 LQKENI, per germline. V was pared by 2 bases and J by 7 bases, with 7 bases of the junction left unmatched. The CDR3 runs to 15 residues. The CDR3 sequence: CASSPARGVAEKLFF. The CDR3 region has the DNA TGTGCCAGCTCACCAGCCAGGGGGGTCGCTGAAAAACTGTTTTTT.

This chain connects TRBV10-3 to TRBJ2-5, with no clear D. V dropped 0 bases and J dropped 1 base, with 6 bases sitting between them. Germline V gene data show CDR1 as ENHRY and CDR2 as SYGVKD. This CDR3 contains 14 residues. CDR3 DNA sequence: TGTGCCATCAGTGAGTCTGGGATCCAAGAGACCCAGTACTTC. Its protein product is CAISESGIQETQYF.

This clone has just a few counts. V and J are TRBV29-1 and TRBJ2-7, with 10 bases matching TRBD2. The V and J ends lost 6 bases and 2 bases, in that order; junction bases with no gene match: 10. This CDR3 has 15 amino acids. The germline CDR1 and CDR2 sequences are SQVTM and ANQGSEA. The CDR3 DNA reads TGCAGCGTAGTAAATCTAGCGGGAGATACCTACGAGCAGTACTTC. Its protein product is CSVVNLAGDTYEQYF.

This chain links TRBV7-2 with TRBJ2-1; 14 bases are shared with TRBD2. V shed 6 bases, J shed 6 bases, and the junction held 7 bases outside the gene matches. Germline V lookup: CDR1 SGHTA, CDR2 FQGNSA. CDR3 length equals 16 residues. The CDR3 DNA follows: TGTGCCAGCAGTTGGACTAGCGGGAGGAGTCTCAATGAGCAGTTCTTC. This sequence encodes CASSWTSGRSLNEQFF.

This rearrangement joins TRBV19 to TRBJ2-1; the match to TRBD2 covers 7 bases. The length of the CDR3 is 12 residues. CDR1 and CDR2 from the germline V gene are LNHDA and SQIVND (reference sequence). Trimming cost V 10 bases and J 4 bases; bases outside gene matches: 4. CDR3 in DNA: TGTGCCACCCAGGGAGGGTACAATGAGCAGTTCTTC. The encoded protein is CATQGGYNEQFF.

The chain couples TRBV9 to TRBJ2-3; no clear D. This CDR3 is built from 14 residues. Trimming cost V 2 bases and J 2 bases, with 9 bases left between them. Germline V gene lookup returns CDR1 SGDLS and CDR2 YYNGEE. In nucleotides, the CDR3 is TGTGCCAGCAGCGTCACTGATTCCACAGATACGCAGTATTTT. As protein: CASSVTDSTDTQYF.

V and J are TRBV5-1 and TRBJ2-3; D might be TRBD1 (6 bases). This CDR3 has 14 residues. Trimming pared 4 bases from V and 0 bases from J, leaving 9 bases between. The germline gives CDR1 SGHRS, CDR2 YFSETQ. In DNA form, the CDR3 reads TGCGCCAGCAGCGCCGGGACAAGCACAGATACGCAGTATTTT. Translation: CASSAGTSTDTQYF.

In DNA form, the CDR3 reads TGTGCCAGCAGCTGGGACAGGGAGACTGAAGCTTTCTTT. It encodes CASSWDRETEAFF. The V and J genes are TRBV6-4 and TRBJ1-1; the match to TRBD1 covers 9 bases. The CDR3 runs 13 residues. The V and J ends lost 6 bases and 5 bases, in that order; junction bases with no gene match: 4. Per germline, CDR1 MRHNA and CDR2 SNTAGT.

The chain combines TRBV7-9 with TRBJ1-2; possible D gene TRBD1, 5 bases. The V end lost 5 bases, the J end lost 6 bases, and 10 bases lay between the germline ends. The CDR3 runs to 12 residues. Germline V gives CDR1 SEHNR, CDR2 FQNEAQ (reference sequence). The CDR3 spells CASSGRADGYTF. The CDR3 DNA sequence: TGTGCCAGCAGCGGCAGGGCAGATGGCTACACCTTC.

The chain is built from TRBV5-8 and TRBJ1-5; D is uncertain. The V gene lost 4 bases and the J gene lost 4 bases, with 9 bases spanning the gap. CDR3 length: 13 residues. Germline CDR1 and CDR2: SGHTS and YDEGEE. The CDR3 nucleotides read TGTGCCAGCAGCCGGACGGCTAATCAGCCCCAGCATTTT. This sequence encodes CASSRTANQPQHF.

CDR3 DNA sequence: TGCGCCAGCAGCCTCGGTGGAGCGGGACACAATACGCAGTATTTT. It codes for CASSLGGAGHNTQYF. The rearrangement uses TRBV5-1 and TRBJ2-3, with D tentatively TRBD2 (7 bases). Between the trimmed V and J ends, which lost 4 bases and 7 bases, there was a span of 19 bases. This CDR3 is built from 15 residues. Germline-derived CDR1 and CDR2 are SGHRS and YFSETQ.

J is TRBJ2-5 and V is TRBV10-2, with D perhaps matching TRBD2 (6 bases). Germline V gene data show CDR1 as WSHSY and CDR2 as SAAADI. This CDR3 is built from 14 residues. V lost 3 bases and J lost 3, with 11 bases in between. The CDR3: CASSDEGRKETQYF. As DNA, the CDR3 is TGCGCCAGCAGTGATGAGGGGAGGAAAGAGACCCAGTACTTC.

CDR3: CASSGGSSGNTIYF. CDR3 nucleotides: TGCGCCAGCAGTGGGGGATCCTCTGGAAACACCATATATTTT. This chain links TRBV5-1 with TRBJ1-3; perhaps TRBD1 as D (5 bases). With 5 bases removed from V and 0 bases from J, the gap between germline ends came to 9 bases. The CDR3 consists of 14 residues. The germline V gene encodes CDR1 SGHRS and CDR2 YFSETQ.

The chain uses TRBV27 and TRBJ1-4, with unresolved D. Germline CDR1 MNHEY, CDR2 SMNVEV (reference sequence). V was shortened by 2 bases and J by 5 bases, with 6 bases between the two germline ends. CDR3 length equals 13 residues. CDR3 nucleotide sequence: TGTGCCAGCAGTTTAAGGTGGAATGAAAAACTGTTTTTT. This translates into CASSLRWNEKLFF. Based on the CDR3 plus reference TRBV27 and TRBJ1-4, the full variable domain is EAQVTQNPRYLITVTGKKLTVTCSQNMNHEYMSWYRQDPGLGLRQIYYSMNVEVTDKGDVPEGYKVSRKEKRNFPLILESPSPNQTSLYFCASSLRWNEKLFFGSGTQLSVL.

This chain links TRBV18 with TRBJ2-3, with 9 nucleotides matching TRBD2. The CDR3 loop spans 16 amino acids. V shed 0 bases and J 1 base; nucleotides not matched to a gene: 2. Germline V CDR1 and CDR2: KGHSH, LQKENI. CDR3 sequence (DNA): TGTGCCAGCTCACCACCCTTAGCGGGAGGCACAGATACGCAGTATTTT. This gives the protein CASSPPLAGGTDTQYF.

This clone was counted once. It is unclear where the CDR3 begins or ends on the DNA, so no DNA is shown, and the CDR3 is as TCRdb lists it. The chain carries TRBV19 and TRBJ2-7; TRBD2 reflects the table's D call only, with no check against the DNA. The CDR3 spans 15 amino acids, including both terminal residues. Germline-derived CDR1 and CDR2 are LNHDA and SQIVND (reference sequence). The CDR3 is CASTSGGSPSNEQYF.

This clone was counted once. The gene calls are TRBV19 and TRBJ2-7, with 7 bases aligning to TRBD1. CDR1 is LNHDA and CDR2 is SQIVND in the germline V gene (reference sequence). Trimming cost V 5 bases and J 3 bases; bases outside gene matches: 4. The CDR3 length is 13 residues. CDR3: CASSGGQRYEQYF. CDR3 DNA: TGTGCCAGTAGTGGGGGACAGCGCTACGAGCAGTACTTC.

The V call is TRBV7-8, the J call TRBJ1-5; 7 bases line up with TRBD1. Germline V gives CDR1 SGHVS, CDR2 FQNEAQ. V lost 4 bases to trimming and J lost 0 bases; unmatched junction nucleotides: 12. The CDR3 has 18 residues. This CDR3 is CASSSRQGGGFSNQPQHF. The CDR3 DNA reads TGTGCCAGCAGCTCCAGGCAGGGGGGGGGATTTAGCAATCAGCCCCAGCATTTT.

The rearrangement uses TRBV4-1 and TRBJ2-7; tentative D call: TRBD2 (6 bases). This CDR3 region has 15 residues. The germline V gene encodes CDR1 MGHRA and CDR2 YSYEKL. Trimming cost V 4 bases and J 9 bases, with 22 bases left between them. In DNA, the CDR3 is TGCGCCAGCAGCCCCGGTGGCGGGGCCCAGCCGGGGCAGTACTTC. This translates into CASSPGGGAQPGQYF.

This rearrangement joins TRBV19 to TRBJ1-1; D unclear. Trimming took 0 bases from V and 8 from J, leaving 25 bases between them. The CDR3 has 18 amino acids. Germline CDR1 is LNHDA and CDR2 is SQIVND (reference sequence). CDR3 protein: CASSIDLRVGLTAIEAFF. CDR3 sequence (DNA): TGTGCCAGTAGTATAGATCTAAGGGTCGGACTCACGGCGATAGAAGCTTTCTTT.

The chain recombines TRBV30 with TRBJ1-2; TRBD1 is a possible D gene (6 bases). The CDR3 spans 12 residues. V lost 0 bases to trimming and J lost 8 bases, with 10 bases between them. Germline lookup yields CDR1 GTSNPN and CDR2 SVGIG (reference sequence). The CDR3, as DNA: TGTGCCTGGAGTGTACAAGGGGGAGGCTACACCTTC. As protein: CAWSVQGGGYTF.

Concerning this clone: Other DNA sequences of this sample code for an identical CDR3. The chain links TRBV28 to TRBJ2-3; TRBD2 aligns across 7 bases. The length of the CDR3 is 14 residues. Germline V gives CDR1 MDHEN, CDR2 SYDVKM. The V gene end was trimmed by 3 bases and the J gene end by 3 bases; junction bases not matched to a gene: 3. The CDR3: CASSFLSGTDTQYF. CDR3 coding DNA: TGTGCCAGCAGTTTTCTTAGCGGGACAGATACGCAGTATTTT.

This CDR3 reads CSARNPGRNEQFF. The CDR3 DNA reads as TGCAGCGCCCGGAATCCGGGAAGAAATGAGCAGTTCTTC. The chain has TRBV29-1 and TRBJ2-1, with D perhaps TRBD2 (5 bases). The CDR3 has 13 residues. Germline V gene sequence: CDR1 SQVTM, CDR2 ANQGSEA. V was cut by 7 bases and J by 7 bases, with 17 bases left in between.

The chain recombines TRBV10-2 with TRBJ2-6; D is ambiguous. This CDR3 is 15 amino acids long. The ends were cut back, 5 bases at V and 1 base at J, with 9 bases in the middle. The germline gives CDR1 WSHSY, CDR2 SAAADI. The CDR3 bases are TGCGCCAGCAGTTATGTTAAGTCTGGGGCCAACGTCCTGACTTTC. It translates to CASSYVKSGANVLTF.